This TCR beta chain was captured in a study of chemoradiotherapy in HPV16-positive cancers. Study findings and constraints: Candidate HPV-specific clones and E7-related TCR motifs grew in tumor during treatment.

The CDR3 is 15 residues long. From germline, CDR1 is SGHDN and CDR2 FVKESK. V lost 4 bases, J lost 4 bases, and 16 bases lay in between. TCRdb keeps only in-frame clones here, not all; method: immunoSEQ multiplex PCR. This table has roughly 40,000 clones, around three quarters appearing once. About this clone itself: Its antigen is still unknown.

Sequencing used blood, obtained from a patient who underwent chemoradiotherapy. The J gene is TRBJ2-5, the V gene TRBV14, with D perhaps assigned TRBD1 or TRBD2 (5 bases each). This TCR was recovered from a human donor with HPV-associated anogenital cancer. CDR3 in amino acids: CASSRSGARAETQYF. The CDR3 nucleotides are TGTGCCAGCAGCCGCTCCGGGGCCAGGGCAGAGACCCAGTACTTC.